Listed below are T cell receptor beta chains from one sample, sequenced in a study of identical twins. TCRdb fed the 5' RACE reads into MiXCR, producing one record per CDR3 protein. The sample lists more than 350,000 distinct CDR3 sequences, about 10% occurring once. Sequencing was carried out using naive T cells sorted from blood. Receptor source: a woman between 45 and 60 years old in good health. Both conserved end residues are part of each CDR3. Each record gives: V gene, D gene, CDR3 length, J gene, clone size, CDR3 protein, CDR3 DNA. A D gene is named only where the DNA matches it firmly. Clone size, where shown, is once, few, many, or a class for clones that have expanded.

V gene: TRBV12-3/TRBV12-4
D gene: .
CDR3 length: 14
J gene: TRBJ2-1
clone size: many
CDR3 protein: CASSFQSSYNEQFF
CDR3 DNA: TGTGCCAGCAGTTTTCAGAGCTCCTACAATGAGCAGTTCTTC

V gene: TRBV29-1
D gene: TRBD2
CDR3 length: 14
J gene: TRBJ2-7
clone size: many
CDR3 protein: CSVRVAGSSYEQYF
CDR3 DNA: TGCAGCGTGAGAGTAGCGGGGAGCTCCTACGAGCAGTACTTC

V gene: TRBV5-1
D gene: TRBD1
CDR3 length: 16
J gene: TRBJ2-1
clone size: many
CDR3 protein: CASSSFDRDLYNEQFF
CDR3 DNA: TGCGCCAGCAGCTCCTTTGACAGGGACCTATACAATGAGCAGTTCTTC

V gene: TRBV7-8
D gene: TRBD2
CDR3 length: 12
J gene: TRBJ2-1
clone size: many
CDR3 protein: CASSKLANEQFF
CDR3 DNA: TGTGCCAGCAGCAAACTAGCGAATGAGCAGTTCTTC

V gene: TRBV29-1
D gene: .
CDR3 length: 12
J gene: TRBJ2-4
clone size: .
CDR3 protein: CSVWTVDNIQYF
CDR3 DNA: TGCAGCGTCTGGACGGTCGATAACATTCAGTACTTC

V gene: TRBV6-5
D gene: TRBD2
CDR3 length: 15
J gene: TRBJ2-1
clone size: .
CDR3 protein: CASSNTGLAYNEQFF
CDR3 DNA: TGTGCCAGCAGCAATACGGGACTAGCCTACAATGAGCAGTTCTTC

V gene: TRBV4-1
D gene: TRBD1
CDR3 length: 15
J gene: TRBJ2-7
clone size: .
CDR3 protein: CASSPLGQGEVEQYF
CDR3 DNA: TGCGCCAGCAGCCCTCTGGGACAGGGGGAAGTAGAGCAGTACTTC

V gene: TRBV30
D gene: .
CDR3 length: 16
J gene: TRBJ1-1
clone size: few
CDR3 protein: CAWSANRWKLNTEAFF
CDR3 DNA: TGTGCCTGGAGTGCAAATAGGTGGAAGCTGAACACTGAAGCTTTCTTT

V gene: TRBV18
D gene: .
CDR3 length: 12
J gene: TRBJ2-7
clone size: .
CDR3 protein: CASSPSYYEQYF
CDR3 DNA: TGTGCCAGCTCACCATCTTACTACGAGCAGTACTTC

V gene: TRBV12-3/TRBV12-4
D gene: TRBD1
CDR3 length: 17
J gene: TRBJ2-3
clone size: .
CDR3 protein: CASSPTLTGTGTDTQYF
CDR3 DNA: TGTGCCAGCAGTCCGACCTTGACAGGGACGGGTACAGATACGCAGTATTTT

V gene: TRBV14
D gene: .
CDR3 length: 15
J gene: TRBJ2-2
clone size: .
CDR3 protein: CASSPLYRGTGELFF
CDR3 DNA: TGTGCCAGCAGCCCCCTGTATCGGGGCACCGGGGAGCTGTTTTTT

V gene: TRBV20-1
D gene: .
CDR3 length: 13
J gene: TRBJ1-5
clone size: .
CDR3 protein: CSAKGGLGQPQHF
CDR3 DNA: TGCAGTGCTAAAGGGGGGTTGGGTCAGCCCCAGCATTTT

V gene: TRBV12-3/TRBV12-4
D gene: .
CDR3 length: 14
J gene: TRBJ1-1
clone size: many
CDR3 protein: CASGSTGLNTEAFF
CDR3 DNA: TGTGCCAGCGGCTCGACAGGCTTGAACACTGAAGCTTTCTTT

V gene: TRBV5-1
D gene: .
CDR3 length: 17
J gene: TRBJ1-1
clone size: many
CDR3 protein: CASSLGRGPSMNTEAFF
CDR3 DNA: TGCGCCAGCAGCTTGGGGCGGGGCCCCTCAATGAACACTGAAGCTTTCTTT

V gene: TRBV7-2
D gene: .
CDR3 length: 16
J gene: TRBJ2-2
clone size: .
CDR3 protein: CASSLVPRGLGGELFF
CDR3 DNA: TGTGCAAGCAGCTTAGTCCCCCGGGGCCTCGGCGGGGAGCTGTTTTTT

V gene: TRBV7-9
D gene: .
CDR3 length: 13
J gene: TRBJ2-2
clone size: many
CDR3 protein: CASSENVAGELFF
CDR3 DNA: TGTGCCAGCAGCGAAAACGTGGCCGGGGAGCTGTTTTTT

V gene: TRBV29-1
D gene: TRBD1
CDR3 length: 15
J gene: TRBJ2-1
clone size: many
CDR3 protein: CSVRTGTGLDNEQFF
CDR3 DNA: TGCAGCGTGAGGACCGGGACAGGGTTGGACAATGAGCAGTTCTTC

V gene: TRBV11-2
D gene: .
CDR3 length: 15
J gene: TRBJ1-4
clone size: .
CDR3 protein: CASSPGQSLNEKLFF
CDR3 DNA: TGTGCCAGCAGCCCCGGACAGAGTTTAAATGAAAAACTGTTTTTT

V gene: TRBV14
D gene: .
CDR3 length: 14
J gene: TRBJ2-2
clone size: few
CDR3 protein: CASSQGKNTGELFF
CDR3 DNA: TGTGCCAGCAGCCAAGGCAAAAACACCGGGGAGCTGTTTTTT

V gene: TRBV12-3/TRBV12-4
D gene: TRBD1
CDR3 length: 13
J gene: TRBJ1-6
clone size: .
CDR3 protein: CASSVRTGPTLHF
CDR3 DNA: TGTGCCAGCAGTGTGAGGACAGGGCCCACCCTCCACTTT

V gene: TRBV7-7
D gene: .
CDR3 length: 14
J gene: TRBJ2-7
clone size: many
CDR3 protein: CASSLDSTSYEQYF
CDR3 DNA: TGTGCTAGCAGCTTAGATAGTACCTCCTACGAGCAGTACTTC

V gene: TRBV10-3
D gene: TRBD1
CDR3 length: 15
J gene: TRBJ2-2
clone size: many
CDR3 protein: CAIRATGESSGELFF
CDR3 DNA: TGTGCCATCAGGGCGACAGGGGAGAGTTCCGGGGAGCTGTTTTTT

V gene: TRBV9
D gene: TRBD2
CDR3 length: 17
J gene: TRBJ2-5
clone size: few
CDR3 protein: CASSFDALAGVGETQYF
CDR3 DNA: TGTGCCAGCAGCTTCGATGCACTAGCGGGAGTAGGAGAGACCCAGTACTTC

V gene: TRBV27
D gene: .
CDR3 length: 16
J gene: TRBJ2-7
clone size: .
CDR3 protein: CASSLGAQGGSYEQYF
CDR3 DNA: TGTGCCAGCAGTTTAGGGGCACAGGGGGGGTCCTACGAGCAGTACTTC

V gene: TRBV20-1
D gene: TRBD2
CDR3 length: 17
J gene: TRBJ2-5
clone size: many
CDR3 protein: CSARDPRLAGLRETQYF
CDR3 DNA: TGCAGTGCTAGAGATCCGAGACTAGCGGGGCTGCGAGAGACCCAGTACTTC

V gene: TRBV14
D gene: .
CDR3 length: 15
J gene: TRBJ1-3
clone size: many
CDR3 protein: CASSQVIRSGNTIYF
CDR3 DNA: TGTGCCAGCAGCCAAGTAATACGCTCTGGAAACACCATATATTTT

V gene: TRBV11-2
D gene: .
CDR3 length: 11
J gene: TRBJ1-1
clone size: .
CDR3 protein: CASSLGVGAFF
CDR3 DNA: TGTGCCAGCAGCTTAGGGGTTGGAGCTTTCTTT

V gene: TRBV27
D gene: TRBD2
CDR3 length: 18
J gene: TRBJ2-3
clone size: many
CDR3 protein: CASSTLPGLAGSTDTQYF
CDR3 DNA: TGTGCCAGCAGTACCCTGCCTGGACTAGCGGGAAGCACAGATACGCAGTATTTT

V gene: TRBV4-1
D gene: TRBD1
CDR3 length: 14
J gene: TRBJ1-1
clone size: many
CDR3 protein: CASSLEGANTEAFF
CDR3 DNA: TGCGCCAGCAGCCTGGAGGGGGCGAACACTGAAGCTTTCTTT

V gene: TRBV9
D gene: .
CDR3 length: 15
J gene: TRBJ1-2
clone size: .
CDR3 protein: CASSGPPPEAGGYTF
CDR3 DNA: TGTGCCAGCAGCGGGCCTCCACCGGAGGCGGGTGGCTACACCTTC

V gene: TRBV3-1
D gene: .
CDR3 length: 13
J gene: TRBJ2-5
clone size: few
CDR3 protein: CASSQGGFGTQYF
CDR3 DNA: TGTGCCAGCAGCCAAGGAGGGTTTGGGACCCAGTACTTC

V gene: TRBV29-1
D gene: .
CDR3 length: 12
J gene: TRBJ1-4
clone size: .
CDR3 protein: CSVAPDWVRMFF
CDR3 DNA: TGCAGCGTTGCCCCTGACTGGGTTAGAATGTTTTTT

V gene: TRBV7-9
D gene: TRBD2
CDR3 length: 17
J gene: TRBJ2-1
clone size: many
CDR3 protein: CASLRLAGGRVGNEQFF
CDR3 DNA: TGTGCCAGCCTTCGACTAGCGGGAGGAAGGGTGGGGAATGAGCAGTTCTTC

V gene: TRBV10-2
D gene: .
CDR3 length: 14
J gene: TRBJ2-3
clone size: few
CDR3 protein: CASSGTLFTDTQYF
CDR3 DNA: TGCGCCAGCAGTGGTACTCTATTCACAGATACGCAGTATTTT

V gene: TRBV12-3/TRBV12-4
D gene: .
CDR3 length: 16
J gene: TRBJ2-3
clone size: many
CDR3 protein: CASTFTASPSTDTQYF
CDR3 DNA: TGTGCCAGCACCTTCACTGCTAGTCCCAGCACAGATACGCAGTATTTT

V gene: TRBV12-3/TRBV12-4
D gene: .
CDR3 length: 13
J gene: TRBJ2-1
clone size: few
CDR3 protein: CASRLGGANEQFF
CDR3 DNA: TGTGCCAGCAGGTTGGGGGGGGCCAATGAGCAGTTCTTC

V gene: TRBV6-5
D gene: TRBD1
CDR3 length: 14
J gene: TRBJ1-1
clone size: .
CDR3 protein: CASSVDRVRPEAFF
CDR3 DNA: TGTGCCAGCAGCGTAGACAGGGTGAGACCTGAAGCTTTCTTT

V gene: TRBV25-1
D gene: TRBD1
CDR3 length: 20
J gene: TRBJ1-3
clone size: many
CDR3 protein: CASSEKWGGRGPHSGNTIYF
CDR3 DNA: TGTGCCAGCAGTGAAAAATGGGGAGGGAGGGGGCCACACTCTGGAAACACCATATATTTT

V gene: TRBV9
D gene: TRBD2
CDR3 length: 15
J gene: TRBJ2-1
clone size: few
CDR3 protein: CASSDTILAWGEQFF
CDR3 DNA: TGTGCCAGCAGCGATACGATACTAGCGTGGGGTGAGCAGTTCTTC

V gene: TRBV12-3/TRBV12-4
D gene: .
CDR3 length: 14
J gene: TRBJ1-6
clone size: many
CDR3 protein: CASSPGPWNSPLHF
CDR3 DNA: TGTGCCAGCAGCCCGGGCCCGTGGAATTCACCCCTCCACTTT

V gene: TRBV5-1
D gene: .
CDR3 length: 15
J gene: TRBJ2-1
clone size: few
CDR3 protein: CASKGDAQSYNEQFF
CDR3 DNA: TGCGCCAGCAAAGGGGACGCACAGTCCTACAATGAGCAGTTCTTC

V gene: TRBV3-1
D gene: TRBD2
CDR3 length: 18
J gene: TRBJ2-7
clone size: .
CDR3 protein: CASSQGLAGGPHAYEQYF
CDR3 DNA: TGTGCCAGCAGCCAAGGGCTAGCGGGAGGGCCCCATGCCTACGAGCAGTACTTC